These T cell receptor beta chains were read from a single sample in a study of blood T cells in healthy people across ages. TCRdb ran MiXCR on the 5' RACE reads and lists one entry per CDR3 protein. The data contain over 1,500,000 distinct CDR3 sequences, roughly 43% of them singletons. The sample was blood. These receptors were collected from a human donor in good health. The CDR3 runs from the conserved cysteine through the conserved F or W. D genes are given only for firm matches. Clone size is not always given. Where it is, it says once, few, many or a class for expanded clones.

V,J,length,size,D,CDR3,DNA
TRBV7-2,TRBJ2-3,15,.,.,CASSLARAGVNTQYF,TGTGCCAGCAGCTTAGCAAGAGCAGGTGTAAATACGCAGTATTTT
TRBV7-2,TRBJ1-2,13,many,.,CASSPGQHYGYTF,TGTGCCAGCAGCCCGGGACAACACTATGGCTACACCTTC
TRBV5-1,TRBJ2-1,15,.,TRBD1,CASSPRTGQYNEQFF,TGCGCCAGCAGTCCTAGGACAGGGCAATACAATGAGCAGTTCTTC
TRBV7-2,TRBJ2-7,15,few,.,CTSSVKQGGAYEQYF,TGTACCAGCAGCGTCAAACAGGGAGGAGCCTACGAGCAGTACTTC
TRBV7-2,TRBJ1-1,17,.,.,CASTKGGAGGMNTEAFF,TGTGCCAGCACCAAGGGAGGGGCTGGAGGGATGAACACTGAAGCTTTCTTT
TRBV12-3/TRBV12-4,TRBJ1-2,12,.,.,CASSFRGWSYTF,TGTGCCAGCAGTTTCAGGGGATGGAGCTACACCTTC
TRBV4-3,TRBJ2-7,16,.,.,CASSQDSASVSYEQYF,TGCGCCAGCAGCCAAGATAGCGCTAGTGTATCCTACGAGCAGTACTTC
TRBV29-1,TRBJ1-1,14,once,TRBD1,CSVVEGGRGTEAFF,TGCAGCGTTGTGGAAGGGGGCCGGGGCACTGAAGCTTTCTTT
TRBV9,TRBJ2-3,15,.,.,CASSVVGAPTDTQYF,TGTGCCAGCAGCGTAGTGGGGGCTCCCACAGATACGCAGTATTTT
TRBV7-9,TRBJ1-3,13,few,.,CAITTDSGSTIYF,TGTGCCATAACGACGGATTCTGGAAGCACCATATATTTT
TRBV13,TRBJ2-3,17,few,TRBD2,CASSPNSGGVPTDTQYF,TGTGCCAGCAGCCCCAATAGCGGGGGGGTGCCCACAGATACGCAGTATTTT
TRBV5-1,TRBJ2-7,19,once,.,CASSWPNGTRAPGGYEQYF,TGCGCCAGCAGCTGGCCCAACGGGACAAGGGCCCCAGGAGGCTACGAGCAGTACTTC
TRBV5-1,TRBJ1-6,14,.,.,CASSLAAGSSPLHF,TGCGCCAGCAGCTTGGCGGCAGGGAGTTCACCCCTCCACTTT
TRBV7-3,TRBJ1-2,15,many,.,CASRSQPGPNYGYTF,TGTGCCAGCAGATCCCAACCGGGCCCTAACTATGGCTACACCTTC
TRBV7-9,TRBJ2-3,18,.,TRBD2,CASSAVNSGGHLTDTQYF,TGTGCCAGCAGCGCGGTCAATAGCGGGGGGCACCTCACAGATACGCAGTATTTT
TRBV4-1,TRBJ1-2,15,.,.,CASSQPQGRNYGYTF,TGCGCCAGCAGCCAACCACAGGGTCGCAACTATGGCTACACCTTC
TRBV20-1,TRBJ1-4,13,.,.,CSARGTVNEKLFF,TGCAGTGCTAGAGGGACGGTAAATGAAAAACTGTTTTTT
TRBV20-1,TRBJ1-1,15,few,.,CSASPGQYMRTEAFF,TGCAGTGCTAGCCCCGGACAGTACATGAGGACTGAAGCTTTCTTT
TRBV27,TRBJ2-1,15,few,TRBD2,CASSAGGVSCNEQFF,TGTGCCAGCAGCGCGGGGGGGGTGTCCTGCAATGAGCAGTTCTTC
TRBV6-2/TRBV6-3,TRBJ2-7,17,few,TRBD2,CASSYSGERDQGYEQYF,TGTGCCAGCAGTTACTCTGGGGAGCGGGATCAAGGATACGAGCAGTACTTC
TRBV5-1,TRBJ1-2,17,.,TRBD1,CASSLEGQGYVLSGYTF,TGCGCCAGCAGCTTGGAGGGACAGGGGTACGTCCTATCTGGCTACACCTTC
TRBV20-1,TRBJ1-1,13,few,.,CSARRVQNTEAFF,TGCAGTGCTAGAAGAGTCCAGAACACTGAAGCTTTCTTT
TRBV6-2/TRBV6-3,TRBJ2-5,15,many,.,CASSYTARPQETQYF,TGTGCCAGCAGTTACACGGCGAGGCCCCAAGAGACCCAGTACTTC